This T cell receptor (beta chain) was profiled in a study of shared clonotypes between healthy human individuals. Study at large: For every donor, three CD4 naive, three CD4 memory, two CD8 naive and one CD8 memory plates were used.

TCRdb's copy holds only in-frame clones and misses some; the assay was immunoSEQ multiplex PCR. The sample shows about 710,000 clones, around 78% of them seen only once. The CDR3 consists of 18 residues. CDR1 is SGHRS, CDR2 YFSETQ, per germline. The V gene end was trimmed by 4 bases and the J gene end by 1 base; junction bases not matched to a gene: 8. The receptor comes from a woman in her 30s in good health. The genes are TRBV5-1 and TRBJ2-3; 14 nucleotides line up with TRBD2. Source material: memory CD4+ T cells sorted from blood. Subset specified: CD45RA-negative fraction. The DNA of the CDR3 is TGCGCCAGCAGCGTCGGGACTAGCGGGAGTAGTGGCACAGATACGCAGTATTTT. It is translated as CASSVGTSGSSGTDTQYF.